Listed here are 15 T cell receptor beta chains from one sample, sequenced in a study of blood T cell repertoires in COVID-19. Clones were read by immunoSEQ multiplex PCR, and TCRdb kept only the in-frame ones, dropping some. The sample contains roughly 150,000 clones, about 83% of which appear only once. Sample: peripheral blood. The receptors derive from a woman of 80 years or more with acute or convalescent COVID-19.

The chain carries TRBV7-2 and TRBJ1-2; tentatively, D is TRBD1 (6 bases). The germline CDR1 and CDR2 sequences are SGHTA and FQGNSA. The V end lost 6 bases, the J end lost 8 bases, and 16 bases lay between the germline ends. The CDR3 consists of 13 residues. CDR3 sequence: CASSQQTGSGYTF. CDR3 sequence (DNA): TGTGCCAGCAGTCAACAGACAGGTAGCGGCTACACCTTC.

This clone was found many times. The gene calls are TRBV2 and TRBJ2-6, with TRBD1 as a possible D gene (6 bases). Per germline, CDR1 SNHLY and CDR2 FYNNEI. The V end lost 6 bases, the J end lost 0 bases, and 9 bases lay between the germline ends. CDR3 size: 15 residues. CDR3 coding DNA: TGTGCCAGCAGGGACAGCCCCTCTGGGGCCAACGTCCTGACTTTC. It codes for CASRDSPSGANVLTF.

This rearrangement joins TRBV5-5 to TRBJ2-3, with D possibly being TRBD2 (6 bases). CDR3 length equals 13 residues. The V gene lost 4 bases and the J gene lost 6 bases, with 12 bases spanning the gap. Germline V lookup: CDR1 SGHKS, CDR2 YYEKEE (reference sequence). The CDR3 DNA reads TGTGCCAGCAGCCTGCCGGGAGCGGATACGCAGTATTTT. It yields the protein CASSLPGADTQYF.

The chain employs TRBV19 and TRBJ1-1; weak D call: TRBD1 (6 bases). V shed 4 bases and J shed 1 base, with 19 bases lying between them. Germline V lookup: CDR1 LNHDA, CDR2 SQIVND (reference sequence). The CDR3 contains 17 residues. Written as DNA, the CDR3 is TGTGCCAGTAGTAACGCCCCGGACAGCCCTCGGAACACTGAAGCTTTCTTT. Translated, it gives CASSNAPDSPRNTEAFF.

The chain couples TRBV12-5 to TRBJ2-1; D perhaps matches TRBD2 (7 bases). This CDR3 comprises 16 residues. Germline V CDR1 and CDR2: LGHNT, FRNRAP. Trimming took off 4 bases at V and 5 bases at J, with 18 bases between the two ends. CDR3 protein: CASGSALGGPHNEQFF. CDR3 sequence (DNA): TGTGCTAGTGGTTCGGCCCTCGGGGGGCCCCACAATGAGCAGTTCTTC.

This chain connects TRBV5-1 to TRBJ2-1; 8 bases agree with TRBD2. The ends lost 5 bases at V and 3 bases at J; junction bases unmatched: 7. CDR1 and CDR2 from the germline V gene are SGHRS and YFSETQ. This CDR3 spans 15 amino acids. This CDR3 reads CASRTTSGNYNEQFF. CDR3 coding DNA: TGCGCCAGCAGGACTACTAGCGGTAACTACAATGAGCAGTTCTTC.

This chain joins TRBV3-1 (or the pseudogene TRBV3-2) and TRBJ1-5; tentative D call: TRBD1 (6 bases). The CDR3 length is 13 residues. V lost 4 bases and J 7 bases, leaving 11 bases between the germline ends. Germline V gene lookup returns CDR1 LGHDT and CDR2 YNNKEL (reference sequence). In DNA form, the CDR3 reads TGTGCCAGCAGCCCATTCGACAGGCAGCCCCAGCATTTT. This encodes CASSPFDRQPQHF.

This chain connects TRBV27 to TRBJ1-1; 7 nucleotides match TRBD1. The CDR3 totals 15 residues. CDR1 and CDR2 (germline): MNHEY, SMNVEV (reference sequence). V lost 5 bases and J lost 0; bases outside the gene matches: 6. As DNA, the CDR3 is TGTGCCAGCAGTGCCAGACAGGGAGTGAACACTGAAGCTTTCTTT. Translation gives CASSARQGVNTEAFF.

V is TRBV29-1 and J is TRBJ2-7, with a possible D match to TRBD1 (5 bases). CDR3 length: 10 amino acids. Germline loops: CDR1 SQVTM, CDR2 ANQGSEA. V lost 7 bases, J lost 5 bases, and 9 bases lay in between. For the CDR3, the DNA is TGCAGCGCAGACAGCGACGAGCAGTACTTC. This translates into CSADSDEQYF.

This chain connects TRBV6-5 to TRBJ2-3; D is undetermined. V was trimmed by 6 bases and J by 3 bases, leaving 7 bases between them. The length of the CDR3 is 12 residues. CDR1 and CDR2 (germline): MNHEY, SVGAGI. In nucleotides, the CDR3 is TGTGCCAGCAGGCCCCAGACAGATACGCAGTATTTT. It specifies CASRPQTDTQYF.

CDR3 coding DNA: TGTGCCAGCTCACCATTCCCGCGGGCCAACACCGGGGAGCTGTTTTTT. This sequence encodes CASSPFPRANTGELFF. The rearrangement links TRBV18 to TRBJ2-2; tentatively, D is TRBD2 (5 bases). The CDR3 is made up of 16 amino acids. The ends were cut back, 2 bases at V and 2 bases at J, with 12 bases in the middle. Looked up from germline, CDR1 is KGHSH and CDR2 is LQKENI.

V gene TRBV6-1 combines with J gene TRBJ1-1; no clear D. Per germline, CDR1 MNHNS and CDR2 SASEGT. The CDR3 is 11 residues long. With 2 bases removed from V and 8 bases from J, the gap between germline ends came to 6 bases. The CDR3 nucleotides read TGTGCCAGCAGTGAATACGGGGAAGCTTTCTTT. Its translation is CASSEYGEAFF.

This sequence joins TRBV28 and TRBJ2-7; a weak D match, TRBD1 (5 bases). CDR1 is MDHEN, CDR2 SYDVKM, per germline. Trimming pared 6 bases from V and 6 bases from J, leaving 18 bases between. CDR3 length: 14 amino acids. The CDR3 sequence is CASRKPTAPREQYF. CDR3 DNA: TGTGCCAGCAGAAAACCGACAGCTCCCCGCGAGCAGTACTTC.

The V gene is TRBV4-2, the J gene TRBJ2-7, with D possibly matching TRBD2 (5 bases). This CDR3 contains 15 residues. V lost 1 base to trimming and J lost 1 base, with 11 bases between them. The germline V gene has CDR1 LGHNA and CDR2 YNFKEQ. The DNA of the CDR3 is TGTGCCAGCAGCCAAGGCGGGTCGTTTTCCTACGAGCAGTACTTC. It is translated as CASSQGGSFSYEQYF.

As DNA, the CDR3 is TGTGCCAGCCGGGACAGTTCCTACGAGCAGTACTTC. Protein: CASRDSSYEQYF. The genes are TRBV7-9 and TRBJ2-7; 7 nucleotides agree with TRBD1. The CDR3 is made up of 12 amino acids. After removal of 8 bases from V and 1 base from J, the junction contained 2 bases not matched to a gene. Germline CDR1 is SEHNR and CDR2 is FQNEAQ (reference sequence). Complete variable domain (other parts from reference TRBV7-9 and TRBJ2-7): DTGVSQNPRHKITKRGQNVTFRCDPISEHNRLYWYRQTLGQGPEFLTYFQNEAQLEKSRLLSDRFSAERPKGSFSTLEIQRTEQGDSAMYLCASRDSSYEQYFGPGTRLTVT.